This T cell receptor (beta chain) derives from a study of tumor-infiltrating lymphocytes in primary liver carcinoma. A constant-region primer served to make TCR beta cDNA from about 0.5 ug total RNA. A slightly modified ARM-PCR protocol with three nested multiplex PCR rounds produced these TCR beta libraries. The first two PCR rounds used TRBV1-TRBV30 primers with a Cbeta primer, roughly 10 cycles each. MiXCR was run by TCRdb on the multiplex PCR reads, yielding one entry per CDR3 protein. The repertoire includes about 20,000 distinct CDR3 sequences, 60% to 80% of them detected once, and over 30% sits in the top ten. In the case of this clonotype: One junction end disagrees with the germline gene, perhaps due to a read error.

Germline V gene lookup returns CDR1 SQVTM and CDR2 ANQGSEA. The CDR3 runs to 12 residues. The roughly 19-32 mg bulk tissue piece was not sorted before simultaneous RNA and DNA extraction. This clonotype was sampled from a woman aged 25 to 45 with primary liver carcinoma and hepatitis B virus infection. This chain links TRBV29-1 with TRBJ2-7, with D hard to call. Sequencing was performed on liver tumor tissue from sampling region 4. This sample's subset: tumor region T4, right-lateral pole. The DNA for the CDR3 is TGCAGCGTTGATAGTTTCGGCTACGAACAGTATTTC. Translated: CSVDSFGYEQYF.